Included here is one T cell receptor (beta chain) sequence, with context. The record originates from a study of blood T cell repertoires in COVID-19. Repertoires were generated with immunoSEQ multiplex PCR, while TCRdb's copy carries only in-frame clones and drops some. Counted here are about 80,000 clones, roughly 79% occurring once; the ten biggest clones make up approximately 15%. The ends were cut back, 8 bases at V and 4 bases at J, with 14 bases in the middle. The germline V gene encodes CDR1 MDHEN and CDR2 SYDVKM. This CDR3 has 14 amino acids. The sequence came from a human donor in a cohort sampled during active COVID-19. The chain recombines TRBV28 with TRBJ2-2; weak D call: TRBD2 (5 bases). The sample comprised peripheral blood. This CDR3 reads CASLALTTTGELFF. The CDR3 DNA sequence: TGTGCCAGCCTAGCCTTGACTACCACCGGGGAGCTGTTTTTT.